What follows is one TCR beta chain and its context. Assay used: immunoSEQ multiplex PCR; TCRdb lists only in-frame clones, some missing. This sample carries more than 95,000 clones, around 94% of them seen once, and the ten largest clones take around 0.6%. The sample belongs to a study of control samples from healthy donors and cancer patients. Germline CDR1 is SGHDT and CDR2 is YYEEEE. The ends were cut back, 4 bases at V and 10 bases at J, with 12 bases in the middle. The length of the CDR3 is 13 residues. This TCR was sampled from an elderly man with head and neck cancer. The chain employs TRBV5-6 and TRBJ1-6, with a weak D call TRBD1 (6 bases). The sample taken for sequencing was PBMCs. DNA for the CDR3: TGTGCCAGCAGCGCCACAGGGTTGTCACCCCTCCACTTT. It is translated as CASSATGLSPLHF.